This T cell receptor beta chain originates from a study of blood T cells in healthy people across ages. A second PCR of roughly 7 to 11 cycles used a sample-barcoded 5' primer and a J-beta primer mix. TCRdb called the 5' RACE reads again in MiXCR, with one record for every CDR3 protein. Of about 780,000 distinct CDR3 sequences listed, roughly 46% were seen once; the top ten hold 15% to 20%. The sequence was obtained from an elderly man in good health. Sample: blood.

In nucleotides, the CDR3 is TGTGCCAGCAGTGACTCAGGTACTAGCGACTACAATGAGCAGTTCTTC. Its translation: CASSDSGTSDYNEQFF. The chain combines TRBV6-4 with TRBJ2-1, with 7 bases that match TRBD2. The CDR3 spans 16 residues. Trimming took 0 bases from V and 3 from J; bases not matched to a gene: 5. CDR1 and CDR2 from the germline V gene are MRHNA and SNTAGT.